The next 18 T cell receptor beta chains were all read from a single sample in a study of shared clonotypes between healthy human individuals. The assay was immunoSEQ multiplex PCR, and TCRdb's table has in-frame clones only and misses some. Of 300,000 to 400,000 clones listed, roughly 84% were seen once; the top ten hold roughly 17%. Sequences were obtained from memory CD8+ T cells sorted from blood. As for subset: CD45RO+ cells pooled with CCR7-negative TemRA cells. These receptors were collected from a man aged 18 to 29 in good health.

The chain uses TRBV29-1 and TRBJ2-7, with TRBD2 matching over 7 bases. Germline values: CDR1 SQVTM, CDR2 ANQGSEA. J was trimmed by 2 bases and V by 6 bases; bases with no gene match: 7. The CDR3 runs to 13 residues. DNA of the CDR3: TGCAGCGTGACGGGGGGACCTACCTACGAGCAGTACTTC. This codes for CSVTGGPTYEQYF.

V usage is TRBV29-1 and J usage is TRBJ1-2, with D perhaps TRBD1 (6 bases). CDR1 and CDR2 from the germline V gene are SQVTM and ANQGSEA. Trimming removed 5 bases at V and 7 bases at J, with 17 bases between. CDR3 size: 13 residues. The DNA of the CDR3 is TGCAGCGTTCAATTTACAGGGATCTTTGGCTACACCTTC. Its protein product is CSVQFTGIFGYTF. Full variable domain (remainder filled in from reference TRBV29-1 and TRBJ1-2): SAVISQKPSRDICQRGTSLTIQCQVDSQVTMMFWYRQQPGQSLTLIATANQGSEATYESGFVIDKFPISRPNLTFSTLTVSNMSPEDSSIYLCSVQFTGIFGYTFGSGTRLTVV.

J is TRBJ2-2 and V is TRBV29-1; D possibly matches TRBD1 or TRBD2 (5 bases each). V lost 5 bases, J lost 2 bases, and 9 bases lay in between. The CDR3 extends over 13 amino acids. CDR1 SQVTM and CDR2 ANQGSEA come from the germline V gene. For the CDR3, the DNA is TGCAGCGTTTGGGACGGCAACACCGGGGAGCTGTTTTTT. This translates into CSVWDGNTGELFF.

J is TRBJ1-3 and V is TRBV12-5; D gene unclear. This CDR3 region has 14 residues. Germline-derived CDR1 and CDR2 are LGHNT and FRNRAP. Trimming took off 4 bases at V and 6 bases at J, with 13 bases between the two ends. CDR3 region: CASGWGRAANTIYF. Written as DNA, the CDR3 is TGTGCTAGTGGTTGGGGAAGGGCCGCAAACACCATATATTTT.

The CDR3: CASSSEGPSYQPQHF. CDR3 nucleotide sequence: TGTGCCAGCAGTTCGGAGGGGCCAAGTTATCAGCCCCAGCATTTT. The gene calls are TRBV6-6 and TRBJ1-5; D may be TRBD1 (5 bases). Germline V lookup: CDR1 MNHNY, CDR2 SVGAGI (reference sequence). The CDR3 sequence is 15 residues long. Deletions cut 4 bases from V and 5 bases from J, with 15 bases between.

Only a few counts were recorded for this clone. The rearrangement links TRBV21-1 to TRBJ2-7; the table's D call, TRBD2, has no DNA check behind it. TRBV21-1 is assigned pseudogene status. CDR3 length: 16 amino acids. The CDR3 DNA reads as TGTGCCAGCAGCAACATAGCGCCCCACGAGATTTACGAGCAGTACTTC. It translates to CASSNIAPHEIYEQYF.

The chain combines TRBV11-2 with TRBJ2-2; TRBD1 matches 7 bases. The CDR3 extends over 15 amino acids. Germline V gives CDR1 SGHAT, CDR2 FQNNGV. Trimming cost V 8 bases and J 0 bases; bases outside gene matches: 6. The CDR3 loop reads CASGTGAANTGELFF. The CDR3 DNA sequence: TGTGCCAGCGGAACAGGGGCCGCGAACACCGGGGAGCTGTTTTTT.

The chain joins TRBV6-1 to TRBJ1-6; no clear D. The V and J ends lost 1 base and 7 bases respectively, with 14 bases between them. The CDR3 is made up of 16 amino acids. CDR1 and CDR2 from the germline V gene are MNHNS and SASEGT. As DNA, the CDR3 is TGTGCCAGCAGTGAAGAATTTCAGGACCGGAATTCACCCCTCCACTTT. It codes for CASSEEFQDRNSPLHF.

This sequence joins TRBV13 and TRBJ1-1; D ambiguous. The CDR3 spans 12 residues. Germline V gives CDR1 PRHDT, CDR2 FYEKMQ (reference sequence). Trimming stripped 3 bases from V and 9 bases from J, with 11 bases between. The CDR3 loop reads CASSLSPGQAFF. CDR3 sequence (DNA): TGTGCCAGCAGCTTGTCCCCGGGCCAAGCTTTCTTT.

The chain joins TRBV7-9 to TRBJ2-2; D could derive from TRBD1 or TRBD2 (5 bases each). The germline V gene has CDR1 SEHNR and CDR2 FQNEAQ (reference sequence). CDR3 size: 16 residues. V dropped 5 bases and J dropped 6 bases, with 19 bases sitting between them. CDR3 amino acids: CASSRTGTTHPGELFF. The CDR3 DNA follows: TGTGCCAGCAGCCGTACCGGGACGACCCACCCCGGGGAGCTGTTTTTT.

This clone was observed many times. The CDR3 DNA reads TGCAGCCTCCCGACAGGGGGCGGCTACACCTTC. Encoded protein: CSLPTGGGYTF. The chain couples TRBV29-1 to TRBJ1-2; TRBD1 matches at 10 bases. The CDR3 spans 11 residues. Germline V gene data show CDR1 as SQVTM and CDR2 as ANQGSEA. V lost 8 bases to trimming and J lost 8 bases; unmatched junction nucleotides: 5.

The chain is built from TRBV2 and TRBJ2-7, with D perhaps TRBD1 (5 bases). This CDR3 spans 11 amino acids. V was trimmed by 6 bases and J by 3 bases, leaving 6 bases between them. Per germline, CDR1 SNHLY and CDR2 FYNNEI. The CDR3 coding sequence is TGTGCCAGCAGACAGGACTACGAGCAGTACTTC. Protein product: CASRQDYEQYF.

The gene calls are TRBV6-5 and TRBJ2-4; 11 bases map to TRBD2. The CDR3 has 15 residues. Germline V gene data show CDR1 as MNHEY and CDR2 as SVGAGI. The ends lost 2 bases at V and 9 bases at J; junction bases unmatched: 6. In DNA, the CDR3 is TGTGCCAGCAGTTACAGTAGCGGGAGGGCTGGCATTCAGTACTTC. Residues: CASSYSSGRAGIQYF.

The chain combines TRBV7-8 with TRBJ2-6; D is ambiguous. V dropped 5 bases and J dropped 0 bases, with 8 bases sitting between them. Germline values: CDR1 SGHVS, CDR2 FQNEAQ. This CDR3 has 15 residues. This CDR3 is CASSPMSSGANVLTF. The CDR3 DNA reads TGTGCCAGCAGCCCCATGAGCTCTGGGGCCAACGTCCTGACTTTC.

The CDR3 sequence: CASSHAPAGGPDEQYF. The CDR3 DNA is TGCGCCAGCAGCCACGCACCAGCGGGAGGGCCCGACGAGCAGTACTTC. The chain carries TRBV4-3 and TRBJ2-7, with TRBD2 matching 10 bases. V gave up 3 bases and J gave up 5 bases; unmatched junction bases: 10. The germline V gene has CDR1 LGHNA and CDR2 YSLEER. The CDR3 extends over 16 amino acids.

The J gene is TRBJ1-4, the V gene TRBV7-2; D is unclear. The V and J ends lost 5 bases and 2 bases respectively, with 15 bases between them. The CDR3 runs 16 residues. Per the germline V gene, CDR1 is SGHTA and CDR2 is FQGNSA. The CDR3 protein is CASSLGRGSTNEKLFF. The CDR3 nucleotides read TGTGCCAGCAGCCTAGGCCGAGGGAGCACTAATGAAAAACTGTTTTTT.

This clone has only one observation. The CDR3 nucleotides are TGTGCCAGCAGTGAAACCGTGGGACAGGGTTTGGGTACCGATAGGAACGAGCAGTACTTC. This encodes CASSETVGQGLGTDRNEQYF. The genes are TRBV2 and TRBJ2-7; 9 bases match TRBD1. The germline gives CDR1 SNHLY, CDR2 FYNNEI. The CDR3 contains 20 residues. V shed 2 bases and J 5 bases; nucleotides not matched to a gene: 22.

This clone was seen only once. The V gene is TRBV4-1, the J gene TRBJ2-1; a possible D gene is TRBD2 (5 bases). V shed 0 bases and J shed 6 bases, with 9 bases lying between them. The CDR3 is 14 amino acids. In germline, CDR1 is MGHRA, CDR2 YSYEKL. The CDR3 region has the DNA TGCGCCAGCAGCCAAGAAGGACTCAGCAATGAGCAGTTCTTC. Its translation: CASSQEGLSNEQFF.